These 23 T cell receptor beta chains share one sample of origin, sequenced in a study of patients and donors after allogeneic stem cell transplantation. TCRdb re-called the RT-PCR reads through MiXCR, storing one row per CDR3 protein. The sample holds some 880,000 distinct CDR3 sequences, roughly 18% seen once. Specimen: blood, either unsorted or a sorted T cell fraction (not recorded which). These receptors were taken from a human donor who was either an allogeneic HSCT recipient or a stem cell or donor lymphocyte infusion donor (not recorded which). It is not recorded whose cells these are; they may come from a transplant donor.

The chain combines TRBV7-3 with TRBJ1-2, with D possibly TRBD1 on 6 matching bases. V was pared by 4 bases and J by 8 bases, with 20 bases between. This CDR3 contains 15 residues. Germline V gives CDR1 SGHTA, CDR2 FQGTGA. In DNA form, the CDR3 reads TGTGCCAGCAGCTCACGCGTGTACAGGGTTGACGGCTACACCTTC. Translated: CASSSRVYRVDGYTF.

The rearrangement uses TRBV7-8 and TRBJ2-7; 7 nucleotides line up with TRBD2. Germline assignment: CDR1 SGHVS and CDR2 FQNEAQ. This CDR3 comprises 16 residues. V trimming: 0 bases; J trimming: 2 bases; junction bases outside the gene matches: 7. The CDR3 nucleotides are TGTGCCAGCAGCTTAGCGGCGGGAGCGCCCACCTACGAGCAGTACTTC. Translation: CASSLAAGAPTYEQYF. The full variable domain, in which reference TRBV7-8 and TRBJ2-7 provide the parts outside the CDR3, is GAGVSQSPRYKVAKRGQDVALRCDPISGHVSLFWYQQALGQGPEFLTYFQNEAQLDKSGLPSDRFFAERPEGSVSTLKIQRTQQEDSAVYLCASSLAAGAPTYEQYFGPGTRLTVT.

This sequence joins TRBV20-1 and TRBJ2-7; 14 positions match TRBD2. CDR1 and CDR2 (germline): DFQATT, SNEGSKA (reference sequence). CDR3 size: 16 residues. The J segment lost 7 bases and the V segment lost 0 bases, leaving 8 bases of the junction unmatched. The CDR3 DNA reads TGCAGTGCTAGAGATCCACCGGGACTAGCGGGAGTTGAGCAGTACTTC. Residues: CSARDPPGLAGVEQYF.

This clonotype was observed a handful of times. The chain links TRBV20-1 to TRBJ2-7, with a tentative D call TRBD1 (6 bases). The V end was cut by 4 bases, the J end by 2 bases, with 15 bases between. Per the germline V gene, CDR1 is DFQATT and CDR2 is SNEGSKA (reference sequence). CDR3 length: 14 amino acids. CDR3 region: CSANTRDTAYEQYF. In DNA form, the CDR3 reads TGCAGTGCTAATACCAGGGACACAGCCTACGAGCAGTACTTC.

The DNA for the CDR3 is TGCAGTGCTATTCTGCCGGAATTGAGCTCCTACGAGCAGTACTTC. Protein sequence: CSAILPELSSYEQYF. The chain combines TRBV20-1 with TRBJ2-7; no clear D. Looked up from germline, CDR1 is DFQATT and CDR2 is SNEGSKA (reference sequence). The V end was cut by 4 bases, the J end by 0 bases, with 16 bases between. The CDR3 sequence is 15 residues long.

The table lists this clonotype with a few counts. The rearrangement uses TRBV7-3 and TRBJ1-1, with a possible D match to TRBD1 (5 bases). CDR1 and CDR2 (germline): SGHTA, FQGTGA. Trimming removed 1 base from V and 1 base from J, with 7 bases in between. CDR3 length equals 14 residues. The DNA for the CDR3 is TGTGCCAGCAGCTTAAATGGGGCGAACACTGAAGCTTTCTTT. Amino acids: CASSLNGANTEAFF. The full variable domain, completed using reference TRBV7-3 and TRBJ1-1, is GAGVSQTPSNKVTEKGKYVELRCDPISGHTALYWYRQSLGQGPEFLIYFQGTGAADDSGLPNDRFFAVRPEGSVSTLKIQRTERGDSAVYLCASSLNGANTEAFFGQGTRLTVV.

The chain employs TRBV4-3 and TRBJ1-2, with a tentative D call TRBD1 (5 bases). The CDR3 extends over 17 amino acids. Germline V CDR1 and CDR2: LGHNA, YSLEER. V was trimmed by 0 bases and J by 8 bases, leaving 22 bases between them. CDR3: CASSQDVYGGREGGYTF. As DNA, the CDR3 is TGCGCCAGCAGCCAAGATGTTTATGGTGGCAGGGAGGGCGGCTACACCTTC.

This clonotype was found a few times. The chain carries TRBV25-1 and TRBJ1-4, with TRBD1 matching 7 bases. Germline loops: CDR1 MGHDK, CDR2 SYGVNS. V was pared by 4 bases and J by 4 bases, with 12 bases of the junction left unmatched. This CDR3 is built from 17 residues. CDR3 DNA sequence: TGTGCCAGCAGTGGCTCCGGGACAGCTCTTAATAATGAAAAACTGTTTTTT. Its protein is CASSGSGTALNNEKLFF.

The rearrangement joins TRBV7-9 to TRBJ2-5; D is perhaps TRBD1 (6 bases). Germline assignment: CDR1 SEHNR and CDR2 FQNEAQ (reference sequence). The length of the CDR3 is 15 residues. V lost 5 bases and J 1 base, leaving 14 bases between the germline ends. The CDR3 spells CASSQFRDTQETQYF. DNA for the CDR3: TGTGCCAGCAGCCAATTTAGGGACACCCAAGAGACCCAGTACTTC.

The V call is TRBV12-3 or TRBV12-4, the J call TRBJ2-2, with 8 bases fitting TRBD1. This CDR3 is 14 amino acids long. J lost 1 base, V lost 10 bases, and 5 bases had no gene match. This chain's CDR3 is CATGQGGNTGELFF. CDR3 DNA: TGTGCCACCGGACAGGGTGGGAACACCGGGGAGCTGTTTTTT.

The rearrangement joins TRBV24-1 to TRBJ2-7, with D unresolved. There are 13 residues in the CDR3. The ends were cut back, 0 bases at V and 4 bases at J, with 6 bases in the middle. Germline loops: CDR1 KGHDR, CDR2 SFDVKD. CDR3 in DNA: TGTGCCACCAGTGATTTGCCCCAGTACGAGCAGTACTTC. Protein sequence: CATSDLPQYEQYF.

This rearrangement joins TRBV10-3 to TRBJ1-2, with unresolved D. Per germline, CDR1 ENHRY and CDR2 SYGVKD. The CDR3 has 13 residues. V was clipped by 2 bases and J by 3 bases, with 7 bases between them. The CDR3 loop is CAISETLYYGYTF. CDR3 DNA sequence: TGTGCCATCAGTGAGACTCTGTACTATGGCTACACCTTC.

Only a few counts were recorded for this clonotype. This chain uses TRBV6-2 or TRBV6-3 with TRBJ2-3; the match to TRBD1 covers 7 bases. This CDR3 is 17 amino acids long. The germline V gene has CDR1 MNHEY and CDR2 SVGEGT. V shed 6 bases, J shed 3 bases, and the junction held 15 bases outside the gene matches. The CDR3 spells CASSHGSGQRNTDTQYF. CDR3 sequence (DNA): TGTGCCAGCAGCCACGGGTCGGGACAGCGGAATACAGATACGCAGTATTTT.

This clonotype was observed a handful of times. The CDR3 sequence: CASSYSKSGSEKLFF. DNA for the CDR3: TGTGCCAGCAGTTACTCAAAGTCGGGAAGTGAAAAACTGTTTTTT. This chain uses TRBV6-5 with TRBJ1-4; no clear D. CDR3 length: 15 residues. The germline gives CDR1 MNHEY, CDR2 SVGAGI. The V and J ends lost 0 bases and 7 bases respectively, with 12 bases between them.

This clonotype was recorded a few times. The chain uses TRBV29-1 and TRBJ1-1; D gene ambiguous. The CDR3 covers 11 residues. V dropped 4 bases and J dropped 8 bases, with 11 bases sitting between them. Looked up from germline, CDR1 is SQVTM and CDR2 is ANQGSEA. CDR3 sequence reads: CSVVRTEEAFF. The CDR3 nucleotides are TGCAGCGTTGTTAGGACTGAAGAAGCTTTCTTT.

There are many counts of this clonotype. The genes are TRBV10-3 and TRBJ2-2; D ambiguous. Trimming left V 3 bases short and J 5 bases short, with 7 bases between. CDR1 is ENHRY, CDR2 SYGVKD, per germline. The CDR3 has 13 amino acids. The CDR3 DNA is TGTGCCATCAGTGAAGATCGGACCGGGGAGCTGTTTTTT. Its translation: CAISEDRTGELFF.

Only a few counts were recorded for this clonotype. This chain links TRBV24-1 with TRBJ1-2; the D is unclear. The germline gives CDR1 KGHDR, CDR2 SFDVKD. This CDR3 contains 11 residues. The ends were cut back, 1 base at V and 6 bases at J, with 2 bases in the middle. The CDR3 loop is CATSDFHGYTF. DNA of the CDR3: TGTGCCACCAGTGATTTCCATGGCTACACCTTC.

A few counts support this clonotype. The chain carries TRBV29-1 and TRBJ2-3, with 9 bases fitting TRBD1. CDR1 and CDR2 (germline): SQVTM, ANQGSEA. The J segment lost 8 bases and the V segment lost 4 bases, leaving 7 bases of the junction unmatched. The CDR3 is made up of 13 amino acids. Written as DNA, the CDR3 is TGCAGCGTTGCACCGGGACAGGGTATTACGCAGTATTTT. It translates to CSVAPGQGITQYF.

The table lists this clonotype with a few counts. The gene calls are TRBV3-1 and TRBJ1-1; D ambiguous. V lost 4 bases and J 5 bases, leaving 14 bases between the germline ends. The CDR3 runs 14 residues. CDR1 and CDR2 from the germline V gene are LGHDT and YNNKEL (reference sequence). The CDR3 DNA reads TGTGCCAGCAGCCCTCGGCAGAGATGGACTGAAGCTTTCTTT. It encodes CASSPRQRWTEAFF.

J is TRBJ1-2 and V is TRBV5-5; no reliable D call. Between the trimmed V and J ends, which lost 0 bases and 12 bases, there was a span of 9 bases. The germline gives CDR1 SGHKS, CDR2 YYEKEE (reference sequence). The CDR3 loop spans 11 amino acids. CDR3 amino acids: CASSLGQVDTF. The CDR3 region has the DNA TGTGCCAGCAGCTTGGGGCAGGTGGACACCTTC.

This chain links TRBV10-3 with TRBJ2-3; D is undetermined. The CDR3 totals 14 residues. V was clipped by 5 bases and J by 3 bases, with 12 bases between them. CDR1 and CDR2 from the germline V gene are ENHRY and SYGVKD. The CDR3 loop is CAISYRIPTDTQYF. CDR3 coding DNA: TGTGCCATCAGTTACAGAATACCTACAGATACGCAGTATTTT.

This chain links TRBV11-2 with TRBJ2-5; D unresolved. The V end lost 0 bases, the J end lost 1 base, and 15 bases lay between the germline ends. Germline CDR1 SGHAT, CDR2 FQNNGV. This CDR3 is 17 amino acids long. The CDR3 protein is CASSLDRAEPIQETQYF. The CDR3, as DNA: TGTGCCAGCAGCTTAGATCGGGCGGAGCCGATCCAAGAGACCCAGTACTTC.

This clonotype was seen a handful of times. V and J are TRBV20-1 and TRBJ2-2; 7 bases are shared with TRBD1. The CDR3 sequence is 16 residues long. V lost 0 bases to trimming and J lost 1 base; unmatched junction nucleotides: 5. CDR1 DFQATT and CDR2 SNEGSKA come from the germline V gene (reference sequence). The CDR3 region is CSARDPWTGNTGELFF. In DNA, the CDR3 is TGCAGTGCTAGAGATCCTTGGACAGGGAACACCGGGGAGCTGTTTTTT.